The clone carrying this T cell receptor beta chain was seen a handful of times. Its antigen is as yet unknown. This sample is drawn from a study of post-analysis software for immune sequencing data. Regarding the study as a whole: Five or six TRBV segments, TRBV5-6, TRBV5-1 and TRBV20-1 among them, were found more frequent in patients than controls.

The TCR beta cDNA libraries contained unique molecular identifiers. TCRdb re-derived calls from the PCR reads in MiXCR, one entry per CDR3 protein. The table lists approximately 690,000 distinct CDR3 sequences, 55% to 70% of them singletons. V shed 2 bases and J 1 base; nucleotides not matched to a gene: 1. Germline V CDR1 and CDR2: DFQATT, SNEGSKA (reference sequence). This CDR3 spans 14 amino acids. The sequenced sample was blood. The chain employs TRBV20-1 and TRBJ2-5; TRBD2 matches 10 bases. This receptor was identified in a girl aged 2 to 9 with multiple sclerosis. In DNA form, the CDR3 reads TGCAGTGCTAGACTAGCGGGAGTCCAAGAGACCCAGTACTTC. Encoded protein: CSARLAGVQETQYF.